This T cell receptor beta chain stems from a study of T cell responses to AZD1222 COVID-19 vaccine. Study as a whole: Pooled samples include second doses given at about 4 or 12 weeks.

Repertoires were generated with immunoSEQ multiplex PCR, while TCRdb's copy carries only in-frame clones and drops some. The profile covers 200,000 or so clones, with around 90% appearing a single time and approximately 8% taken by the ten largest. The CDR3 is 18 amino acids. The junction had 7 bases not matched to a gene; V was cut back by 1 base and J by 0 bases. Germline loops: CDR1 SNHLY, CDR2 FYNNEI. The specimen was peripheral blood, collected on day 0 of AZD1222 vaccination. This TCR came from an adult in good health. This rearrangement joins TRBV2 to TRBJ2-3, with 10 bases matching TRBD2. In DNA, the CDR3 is TGTGCCAGCAGTGAAGGACTAGCGGGTTGGTGGAGCACAGATACGCAGTATTTT. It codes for CASSEGLAGWWSTDTQYF.